This T cell receptor (beta chain) was sequenced for a study of shared clonotypes between healthy human individuals. Sequencing was performed with immunoSEQ multiplex PCR; in TCRdb, only in-frame clones are kept and a portion is missing. The repertoire consists of a few million clones, with just under 95% occurring once and the leading ten covering more than 1.5%. Positively selected for CCR7, the CD45RO-negative cells used as naive CD8 cells excluded terminally differentiated effector memory CD45RA+ cells. The sample consisted of naive CD8+ T cells from PBMCs. This TCR came from a man between 18 and 35 years old in good health. Some clones in this sample may be carry-over from other donors' samples.

As DNA, the CDR3 is TGCGCCAGCAGCGTCGGGACAGGCTGGTCAAAGGAGACCCAGTACTTC. Its translation is CASSVGTGWSKETQYF. This sequence joins TRBV5-1 and TRBJ2-5; 8 nucleotides line up with TRBD1. With V trimmed by 4 bases and J by 5 bases, 13 bases remained unmatched. This CDR3 is built from 16 residues. CDR1 is SGHRS and CDR2 is YFSETQ in the germline V gene.